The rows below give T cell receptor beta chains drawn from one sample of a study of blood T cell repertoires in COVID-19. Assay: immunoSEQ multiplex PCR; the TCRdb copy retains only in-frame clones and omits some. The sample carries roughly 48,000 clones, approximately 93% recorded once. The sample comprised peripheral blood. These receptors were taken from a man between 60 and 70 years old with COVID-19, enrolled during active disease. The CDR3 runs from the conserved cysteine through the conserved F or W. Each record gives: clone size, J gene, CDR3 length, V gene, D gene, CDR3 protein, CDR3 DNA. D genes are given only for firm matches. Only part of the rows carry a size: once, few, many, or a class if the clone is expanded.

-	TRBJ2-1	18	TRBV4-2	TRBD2	CASSQDPLWGRDYNEQFF	TGTGCCAGCAGCCAAGATCCCCTTTGGGGGAGGGACTACAATGAGCAGTTCTTC
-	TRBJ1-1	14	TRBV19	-	CASVPDRSGLEAFF	TGTGCCAGTGTCCCCGACAGGTCCGGCCTAGAAGCTTTCTTT
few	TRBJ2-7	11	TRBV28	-	CASSLSNEQYF	TGTGCCAGCAGTTTATCTAACGAGCAGTACTTC
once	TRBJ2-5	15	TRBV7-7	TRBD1	CASSVAGTGLQTQYF	TGTGCTAGCAGCGTCGCCGGGACAGGGTTACAGACCCAGTACTTC
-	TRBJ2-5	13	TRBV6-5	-	CASSRTAQETQYF	TGTGCCAGCAGCCGGACAGCTCAAGAGACCCAGTACTTC
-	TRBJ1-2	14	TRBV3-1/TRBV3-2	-	CASSQALGDYGYTF	TGTGCCAGCAGCCAAGCTCTAGGGGACTATGGCTACACCTTC
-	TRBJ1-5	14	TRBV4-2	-	CASSQEQSNQPQHF	TGTGCCAGCAGCCAAGAACAGAGTAATCAGCCCCAGCATTTT
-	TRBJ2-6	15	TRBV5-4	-	CASSLSSAGANVLTF	TGTGCCAGCAGCTTGTCAAGTGCGGGGGCCAACGTCCTGACTTTC
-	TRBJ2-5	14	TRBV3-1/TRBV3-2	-	CASSQASFQETQYF	TGTGCCAGCAGCCAAGCTAGCTTCCAAGAGACCCAGTACTTC
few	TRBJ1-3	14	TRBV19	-	CASTWGGAGNTIYF	TGTGCCAGTACGTGGGGGGGCGCTGGAAACACCATATATTTT